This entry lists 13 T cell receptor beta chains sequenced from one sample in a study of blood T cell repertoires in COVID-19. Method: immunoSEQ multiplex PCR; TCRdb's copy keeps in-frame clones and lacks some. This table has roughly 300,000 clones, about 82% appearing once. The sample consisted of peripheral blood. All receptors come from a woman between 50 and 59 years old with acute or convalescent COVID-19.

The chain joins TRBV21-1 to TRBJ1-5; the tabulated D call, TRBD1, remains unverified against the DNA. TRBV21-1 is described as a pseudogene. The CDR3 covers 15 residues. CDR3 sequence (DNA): TGTGCCAGCAGCGCCCGGGACAGGAGCAATCAGCCCCAGCATTTT. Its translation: CASSARDRSNQPQHF.

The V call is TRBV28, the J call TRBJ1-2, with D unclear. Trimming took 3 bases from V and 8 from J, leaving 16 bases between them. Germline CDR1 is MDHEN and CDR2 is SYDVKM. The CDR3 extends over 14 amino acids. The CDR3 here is CASSLVSTWSGYTF. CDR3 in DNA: TGTGCCAGCAGTTTGGTGTCCACATGGAGCGGCTACACCTTC.

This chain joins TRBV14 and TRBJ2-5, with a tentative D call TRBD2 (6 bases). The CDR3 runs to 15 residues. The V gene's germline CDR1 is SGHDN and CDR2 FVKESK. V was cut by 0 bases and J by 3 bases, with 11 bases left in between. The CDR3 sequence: CASSQDKGEEETQYF. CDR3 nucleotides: TGTGCCAGCAGCCAAGATAAAGGGGAGGAAGAGACCCAGTACTTC.

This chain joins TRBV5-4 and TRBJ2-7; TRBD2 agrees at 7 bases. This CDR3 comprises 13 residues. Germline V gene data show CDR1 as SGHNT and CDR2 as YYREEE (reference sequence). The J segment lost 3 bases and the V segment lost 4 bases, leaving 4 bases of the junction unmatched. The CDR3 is CASSGLGDYEQYF. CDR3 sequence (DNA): TGTGCCAGCAGCGGACTAGGGGACTACGAGCAGTACTTC. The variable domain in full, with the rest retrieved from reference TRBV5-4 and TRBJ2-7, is ETGVTQSPTHLIKTRGQQVTLRCSSQSGHNTVSWYQQALGQGPQFIFQYYREEENGRGNFPPRFSGLQFPNYSSELNVNALELDDSALYLCASSGLGDYEQYFGPGTRLTVT.

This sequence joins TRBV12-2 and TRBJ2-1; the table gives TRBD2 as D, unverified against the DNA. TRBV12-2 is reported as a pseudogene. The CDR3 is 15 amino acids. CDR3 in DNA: TGTGCAAGTCGCGCGGACCGAGGGCTGTTCAATGAGCAGTTCTTC. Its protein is CASRADRGLFNEQFF.

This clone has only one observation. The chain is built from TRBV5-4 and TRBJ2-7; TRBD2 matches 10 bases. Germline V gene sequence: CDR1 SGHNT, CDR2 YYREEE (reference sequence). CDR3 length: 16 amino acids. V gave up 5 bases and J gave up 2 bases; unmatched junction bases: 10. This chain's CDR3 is CASSSQLAGLTYEQYF. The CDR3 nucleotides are TGTGCCAGCAGTTCACAACTAGCGGGGCTTACCTACGAGCAGTACTTC.

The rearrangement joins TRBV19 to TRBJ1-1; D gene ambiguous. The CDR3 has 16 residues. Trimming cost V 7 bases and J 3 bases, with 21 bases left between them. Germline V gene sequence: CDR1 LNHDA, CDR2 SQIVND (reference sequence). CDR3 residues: CASKWGAHRSDTEAFF. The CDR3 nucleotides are TGTGCCAGTAAATGGGGAGCGCATCGATCGGACACTGAAGCTTTCTTT.

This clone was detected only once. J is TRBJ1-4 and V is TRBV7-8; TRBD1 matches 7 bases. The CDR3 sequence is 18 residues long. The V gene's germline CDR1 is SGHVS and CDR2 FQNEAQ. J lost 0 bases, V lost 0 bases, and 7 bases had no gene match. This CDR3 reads CASSLAWTGEATNEKLFF. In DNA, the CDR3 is TGTGCCAGCAGCTTAGCTTGGACAGGAGAAGCAACTAATGAAAAACTGTTTTTT.

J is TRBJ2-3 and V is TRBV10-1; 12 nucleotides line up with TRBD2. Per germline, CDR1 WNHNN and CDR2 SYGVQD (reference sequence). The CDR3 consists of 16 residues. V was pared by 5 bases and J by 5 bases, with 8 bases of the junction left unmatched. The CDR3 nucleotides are TGCGCCAGCAGTCGGACTAGCGGGACTTCGGTAGATACGCAGTATTTT. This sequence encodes CASSRTSGTSVDTQYF.

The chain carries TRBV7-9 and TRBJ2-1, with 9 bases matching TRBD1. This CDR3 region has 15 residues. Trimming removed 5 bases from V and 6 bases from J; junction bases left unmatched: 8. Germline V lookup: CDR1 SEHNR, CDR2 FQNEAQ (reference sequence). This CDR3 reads CASSRGTGLANEQFF. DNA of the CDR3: TGTGCCAGCAGCCGGGGGACAGGGCTAGCCAATGAGCAGTTCTTC.

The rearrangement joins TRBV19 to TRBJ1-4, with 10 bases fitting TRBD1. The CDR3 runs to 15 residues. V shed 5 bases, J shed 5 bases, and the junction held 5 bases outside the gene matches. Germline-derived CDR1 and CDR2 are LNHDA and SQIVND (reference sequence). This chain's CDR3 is CASSHQGQGNEKLFF. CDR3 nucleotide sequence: TGTGCCAGTAGTCACCAGGGACAGGGGAATGAAAAACTGTTTTTT.

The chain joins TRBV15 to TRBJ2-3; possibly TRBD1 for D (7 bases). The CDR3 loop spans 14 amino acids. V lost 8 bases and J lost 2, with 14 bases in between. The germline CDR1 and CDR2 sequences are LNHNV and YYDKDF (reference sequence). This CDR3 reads CATGPGGITDTQYF. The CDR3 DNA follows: TGTGCCACCGGGCCAGGGGGGATCACAGATACGCAGTATTTT.

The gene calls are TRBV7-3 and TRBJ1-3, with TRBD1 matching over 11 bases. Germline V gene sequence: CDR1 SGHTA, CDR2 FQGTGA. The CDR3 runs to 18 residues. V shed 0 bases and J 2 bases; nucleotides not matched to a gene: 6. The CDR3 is CASSLTGQGASPGNTIYF. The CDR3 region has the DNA TGTGCCAGCAGCTTAACTGGACAGGGGGCTTCACCTGGAAACACCATATATTTT.